This T cell receptor beta chain was identified during a study of T cells in Graves' hyperthyroidism and ophthalmopathy. Diagnoses were established using clinical symptoms, serum thyroxine and TRAb, thyroid ultrasound and orbital computed tomography. It was RNA transcripts that yielded the amplified TCR beta CDR3 regions. HTBI primers were the set used in a first-round RT-PCR of the TCR CDR3. Via MiXCR, TCRdb re-called the multiplex PCR reads, giving one row per CDR3 protein. Of around 530,000 distinct CDR3 sequences listed, 15% to 20% were seen once; the top ten hold 17%. This clonotype turned up a few times. Looked up from germline, CDR1 is PRHDT and CDR2 is FYEKMQ (reference sequence). V was clipped by 5 bases and J by 6 bases, with 11 bases between them. The CDR3 is 14 residues long.

Sequencing was done on a sample of blood. The sequence came from a woman aged 18 to 35 with Graves' ophthalmopathy. J is TRBJ1-6 and V is TRBV13; D is undetermined. In nucleotides, the CDR3 is TGTGCCAGCAGCCTCCCAAGCCTTAATTCACCCCTCCACTTT. Its translation: CASSLPSLNSPLHF.